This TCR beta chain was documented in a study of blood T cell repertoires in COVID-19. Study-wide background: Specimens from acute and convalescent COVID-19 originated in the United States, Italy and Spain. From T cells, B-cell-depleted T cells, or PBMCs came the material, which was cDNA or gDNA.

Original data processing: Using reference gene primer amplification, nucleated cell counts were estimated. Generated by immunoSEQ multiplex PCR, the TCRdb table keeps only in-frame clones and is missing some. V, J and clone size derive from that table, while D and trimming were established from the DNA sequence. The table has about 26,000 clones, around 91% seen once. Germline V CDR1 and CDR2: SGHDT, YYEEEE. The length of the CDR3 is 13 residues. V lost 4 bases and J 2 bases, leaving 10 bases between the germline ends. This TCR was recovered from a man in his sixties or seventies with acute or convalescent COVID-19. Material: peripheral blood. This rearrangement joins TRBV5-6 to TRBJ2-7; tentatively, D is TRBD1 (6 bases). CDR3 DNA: TGTGCCAGCAGCAGGGGGTCAACCTACGAGCAGTACTTC. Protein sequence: CASSRGSTYEQYF. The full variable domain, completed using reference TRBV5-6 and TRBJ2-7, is DAGVTQSPTHLIKTRGQQVTLRCSPKSGHDTVSWYQQALGQGPQFIFQYYEEEERQRGNFPDRFSGHQFPNYSSELNVNALLLGDSALYLCASSRGSTYEQYFGPGTRLTVT.